This paragraph reports one TCR beta chain. There is no known antigen for this receptor. A much larger clone differs from this one at a single base, so this may be a read error. These data originate in a study of molecular identifiers for immune sequencing clone quantification (dated by TCRdb to about 2018). Notes on the research overall: For a replicate experiment, RNA from roughly 18,000 or 92,000 naive CD8 T cells was divided into five aliquots, and four of the five aliquots were sequenced. CD8 T cells were used in a methods study to benchmark molecular-identifier clustering-based TCR repertoire sequencing (MIDCIRS) and TCR RNA copy counting. Findings and caveats that apply to the study as a whole: Highly expanded clone sizes could be underestimated if identical TCR molecules share a barcode. Modeling gave about 3 recovered TCR RNA copies per cell versus approximately 10 by digital PCR, implying around 31% capture efficiency. In CMV-specific effector cells, over 99% of molecules were held by clones above 20 RNA copies, whereas under 1% of molecules were held by such clones in naive cells. Spiked-in Jurkat TCR RNA (around nine copies' worth), which is not part of the donor repertoire, was contained in the naive libraries. When barcode sub-clustering was left out, chimeric consensus sequences inflated TCR diversity, with chimeras reaching as high as 47%. Spiked-in Jurkat TCR RNA equivalent to a single cell was reported to be detectable even among over 800,000 naive CD8 T cells.

Libraries of naive CD8 T cells were built from approximately 20,000 to 1,000,000 sorted cells, with 10%, 30% or 50% of the purified RNA used. Naive CD8 T cells, defined as CD8+CD4-CCR7+CD45RA+, were FACS-sorted into RLT Plus buffer on a BD FACSAria II. To test detection sensitivity, Jurkat RNA equivalent to more than 8 TCR copies was spiked into samples of about 17,000-1,100,000 naive CD8 T cells. Enrichment of CD8 T cells was performed with RosetteSep CD8+ T Cell Enrichment Cocktail and Ficoll-Paque, after which ACK red cell lysis was carried out. From the cysteine up to the phenylalanine, the CDR3 has a length of 15 residues. The sequence is cut down to CDR3 DNA, 45 bases in frame from base 1. Library method: PCR. Sequencing was performed on an Illumina HiSeq 4000. Bulk TCR libraries were generated as previously described, with the TCR primers listed in Table S5 used. The Qiagen AllPrep DNA/RNA kit was used to purify total RNA. Before analysis, reads from multiple sequencing runs of one library were combined. Regarding the original processing steps: Reads were retained only if their TCR constant sequence matched exactly, and those retained reads were trimmed to 150 nt and grouped according to their 12-nt molecular barcodes. Reads in each barcode group were sub-clustered using a 15% Levenshtein threshold, and a quality-weighted consensus sequence was built for each RNA molecule. Non-functional sequences were removed, as were lower-count sequences one edit away from another. Based on fitting two negative binomial distributions, any barcode sub-cluster with under 20% of the maximum read count was discarded. TCRdb itself trimmed the public reads at Q25 with fastp, ran MiXCR and retained productive beta chains. All rows with the same CDR3 protein become a single entry with the most common DNA and genes. These V and J calls originate from TCRdb's pipeline instead of the authors' own analysis. For this sample there are under 650,000 distinct CDR3 sequences; 15% to 20% appear just once. In total, the top ten clones hold 0.85% of the sample.

The rearranged segments are TRBV12-3 or TRBV12-4 and TRBJ2-5, with no confidently assigned D gene. The specimen was naive CD8+ T cells from blood, with Jurkat cell RNA spiked in. The sample's cell subset or site label is to be understood as: FACS-sorted CD8+CD4-CCR7+CD45RA+ naive T cells. The sequence derives from a human donor in good health. Some libraries in this study had Jurkat cell RNA spiked in. CDR3 loop: CASRFLVPHQETQYF. The DNA reads TGTGCCAGCCGTTTTCTAGTCCCCCACCAAGAGACCCAGTACTTC.